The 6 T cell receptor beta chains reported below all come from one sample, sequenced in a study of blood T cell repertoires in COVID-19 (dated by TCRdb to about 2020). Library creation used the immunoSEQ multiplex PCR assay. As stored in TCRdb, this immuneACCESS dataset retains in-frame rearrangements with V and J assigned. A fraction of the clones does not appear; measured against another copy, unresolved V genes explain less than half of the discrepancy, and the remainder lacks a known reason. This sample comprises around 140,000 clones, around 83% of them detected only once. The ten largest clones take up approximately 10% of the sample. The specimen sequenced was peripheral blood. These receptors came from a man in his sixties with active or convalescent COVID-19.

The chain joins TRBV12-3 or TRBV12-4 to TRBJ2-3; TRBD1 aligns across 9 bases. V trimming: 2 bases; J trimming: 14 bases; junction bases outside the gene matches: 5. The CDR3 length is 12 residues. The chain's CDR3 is CASSLPGQGPYF. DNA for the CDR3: TGTGCCAGCAGTTTACCGGGACAGGGTCCGTATTTT.

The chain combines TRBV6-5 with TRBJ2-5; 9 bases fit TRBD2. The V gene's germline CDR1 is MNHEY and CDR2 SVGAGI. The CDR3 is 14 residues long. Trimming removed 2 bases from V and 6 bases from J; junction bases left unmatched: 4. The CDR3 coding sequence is TGTGCCAGCAGTTACGCGGGGGGGATGAAGACCCAGTACTTC. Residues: CASSYAGGMKTQYF.

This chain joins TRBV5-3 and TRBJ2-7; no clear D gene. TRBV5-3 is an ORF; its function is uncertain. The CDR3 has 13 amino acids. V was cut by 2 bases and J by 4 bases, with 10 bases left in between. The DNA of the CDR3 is TGTGCCAGAAGCTTCAAGCTCGGGTACGAGCAGTACGTC. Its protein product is CARSFKLGYEQYV.

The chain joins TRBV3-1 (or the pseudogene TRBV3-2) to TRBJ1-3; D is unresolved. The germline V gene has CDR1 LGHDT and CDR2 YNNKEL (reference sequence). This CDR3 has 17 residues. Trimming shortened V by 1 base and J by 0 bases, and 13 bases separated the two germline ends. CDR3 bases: TGTGCCAGCAGCCAAGTTAGCGTCAGTAGCTCTGGAAACACCATATATTTT. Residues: CASSQVSVSSSGNTIYF.

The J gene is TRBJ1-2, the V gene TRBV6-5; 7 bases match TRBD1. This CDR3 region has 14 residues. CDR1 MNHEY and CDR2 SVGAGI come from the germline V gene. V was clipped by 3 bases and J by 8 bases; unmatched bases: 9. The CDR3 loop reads CASSYSGQILGYTF. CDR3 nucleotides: TGTGCCAGCAGTTATTCGGGACAGATATTAGGCTACACCTTC.

The CDR3 DNA reads as TGCGCCAGCAGCTTGGGGTCGGCGGAGCTATACGAGCAGTACTTC. This translates into CASSLGSAELYEQYF. The chain employs TRBV5-1 and TRBJ2-7; D is unresolved. This CDR3 comprises 15 residues. Trimming took 0 bases from V and 4 from J, leaving 14 bases between them. CDR1 is SGHRS, CDR2 YFSETQ, per germline.